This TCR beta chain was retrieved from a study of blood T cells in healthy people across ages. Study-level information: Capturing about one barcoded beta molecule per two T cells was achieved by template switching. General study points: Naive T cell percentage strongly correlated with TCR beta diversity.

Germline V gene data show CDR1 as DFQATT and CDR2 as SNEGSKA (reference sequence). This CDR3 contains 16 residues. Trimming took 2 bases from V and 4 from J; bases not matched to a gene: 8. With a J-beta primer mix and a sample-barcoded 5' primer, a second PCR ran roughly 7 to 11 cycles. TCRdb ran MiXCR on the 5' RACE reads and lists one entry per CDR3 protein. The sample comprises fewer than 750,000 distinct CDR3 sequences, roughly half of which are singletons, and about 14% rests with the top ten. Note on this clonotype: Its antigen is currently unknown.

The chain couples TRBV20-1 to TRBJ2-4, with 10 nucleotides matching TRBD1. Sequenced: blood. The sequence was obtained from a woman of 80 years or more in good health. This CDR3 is CSARSTGGTRKNIQYF. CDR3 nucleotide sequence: TGCAGTGCTAGATCGACAGGGGGCACGAGAAAAAACATTCAGTACTTC.